The rows below give T cell receptor beta chains drawn from one sample of a study of identical twins. TCRdb called the 5' RACE reads again in MiXCR, with one record for every CDR3 protein. The sample consists of 400,000 to 500,000 distinct CDR3 sequences, 15% to 20% of them appearing once. What was sequenced was naive T cells sorted from blood. The receptors derive from a man aged 45-60 years in good health. Each CDR3 is given with its conserved first and last residue. D genes are given only for firm matches. The size entry is marked missing in some rows and otherwise reads once, few, many or a size class.

V gene	D gene	J gene	clone size	CDR3 protein	CDR3 DNA
TRBV9	.	TRBJ2-2	.	CASSVGTPTGELFF	TGTGCCAGCAGCGTCGGGACTCCCACCGGGGAGCTGTTTTTT
TRBV20-1	.	TRBJ2-4	once	CSARATIGWGQYF	TGCAGTGCTAGAGCCACCATCGGGTGGGGGCAGTACTTC
TRBV12-3/TRBV12-4	.	TRBJ2-3	.	CASSEQVNTQYF	TGTGCCAGCAGTGAACAGGTTAATACGCAGTATTTT
TRBV6-1	TRBD2	TRBJ2-3	.	CASKTGSGGTTDTQYF	TGTGCCAGCAAGACGGGTAGCGGGGGGACCACAGATACGCAGTATTTT
TRBV6-5	TRBD2	TRBJ2-7	many	CASSWASGGKEQYF	TGTGCCAGCAGTTGGGCTAGCGGGGGGAAGGAGCAGTACTTC
TRBV6-2/TRBV6-3	.	TRBJ1-2	.	CASSYNRIGYTF	TGTGCCAGCAGTTACAACAGGATCGGCTACACCTTC
TRBV10-3	.	TRBJ2-5	few	CAISGARQETQYF	TGTGCCATCAGTGGTGCTAGGCAAGAGACCCAGTACTTC
TRBV5-1	.	TRBJ2-2	.	CASSSGHTNTGELFF	TGCGCCAGCAGCTCGGGACACACGAACACCGGGGAGCTGTTTTTT
TRBV20-1	.	TRBJ2-3	many	CSATPRGREIDTQYF	TGCAGTGCTACCCCGAGGGGCCGGGAGATAGATACGCAGTATTTT
TRBV12-3/TRBV12-4	TRBD2	TRBJ2-3	many	CASSPNRGGLGTDTQYF	TGTGCCAGCAGTCCGAATCGGGGGGGGCTTGGCACAGATACGCAGTATTTT